This TCR beta chain was retrieved from a study of T cells after yellow fever vaccination. V dropped 5 bases and J dropped 4 bases, with 11 bases sitting between them. The CDR3 contains 13 residues. The table lists this clonotype with a few counts. TCRdb recomputed calls from the 5' RACE reads with MiXCR, one row per CDR3 protein. The sample records some 260,000 distinct CDR3 sequences, roughly 5.2% being singletons. The sample consisted of CD4+ T cells sorted from PBMCs, taken on the day of the yellow fever booster vaccination. The chain is built from TRBV12-3 or TRBV12-4 and TRBJ1-2; no clear D gene. The origin of this receptor is a man between 18 and 35 years old who received the YFV17D yellow fever vaccine. CDR3 loop: CASSLTQVYGYTF. The DNA of the CDR3 is TGTGCCAGCAGTCTTACCCAGGTCTATGGCTACACCTTC.